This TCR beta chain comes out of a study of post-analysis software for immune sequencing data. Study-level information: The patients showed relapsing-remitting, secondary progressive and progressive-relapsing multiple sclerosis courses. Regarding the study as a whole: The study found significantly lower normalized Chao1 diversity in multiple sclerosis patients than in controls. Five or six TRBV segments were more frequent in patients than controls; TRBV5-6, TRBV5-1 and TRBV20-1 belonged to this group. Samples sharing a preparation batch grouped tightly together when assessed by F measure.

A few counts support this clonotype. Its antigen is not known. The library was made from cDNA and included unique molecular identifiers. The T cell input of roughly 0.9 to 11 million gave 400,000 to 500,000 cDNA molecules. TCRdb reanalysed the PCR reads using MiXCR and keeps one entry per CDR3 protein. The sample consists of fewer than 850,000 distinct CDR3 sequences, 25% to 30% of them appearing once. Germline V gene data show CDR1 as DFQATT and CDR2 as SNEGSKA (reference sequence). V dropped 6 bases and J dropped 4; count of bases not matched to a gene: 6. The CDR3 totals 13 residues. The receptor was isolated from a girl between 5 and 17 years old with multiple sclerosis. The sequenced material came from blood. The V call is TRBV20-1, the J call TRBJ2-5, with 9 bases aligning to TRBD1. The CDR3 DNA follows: TGCAGTGCAACGACAGGGGGGGGAGAGACCCAGTACTTC. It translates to CSATTGGGETQYF.